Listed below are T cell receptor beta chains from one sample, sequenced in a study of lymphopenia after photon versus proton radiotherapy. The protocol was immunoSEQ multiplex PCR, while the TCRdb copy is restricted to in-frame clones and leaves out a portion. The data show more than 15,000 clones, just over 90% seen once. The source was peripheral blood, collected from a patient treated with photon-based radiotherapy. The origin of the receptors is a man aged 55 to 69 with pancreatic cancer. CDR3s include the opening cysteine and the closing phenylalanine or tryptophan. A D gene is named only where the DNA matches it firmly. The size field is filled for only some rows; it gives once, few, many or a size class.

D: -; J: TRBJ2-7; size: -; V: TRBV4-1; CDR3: CASSQDPGNPSYEQYF; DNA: TGCGCCAGCAGCCAAGATCCAGGGAATCCCTCCTACGAGCAGTACTTC
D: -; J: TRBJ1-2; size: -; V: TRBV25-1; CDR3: CASSDYQTAEIGGYTF; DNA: TGTGCCAGCAGTGATTATCAGACGGCCGAAATCGGTGGCTACACCTTC
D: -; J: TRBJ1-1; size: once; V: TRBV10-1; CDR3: CASSESGQNTEAFF; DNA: TGCGCCAGCAGTGAGTCCGGCCAGAACACTGAAGCTTTCTTT
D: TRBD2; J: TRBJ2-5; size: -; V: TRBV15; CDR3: CATSRGDLAGGGEETQYF; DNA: TGTGCCACCAGCAGAGGGGATCTAGCGGGGGGCGGGGAGGAGACCCAGTACTTC
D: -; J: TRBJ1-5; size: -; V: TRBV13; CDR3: CASSSGPGRNQPQHF; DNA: TGTGCCAGCAGCTCGGGCCCAGGGCGCAATCAGCCCCAGCATTTT
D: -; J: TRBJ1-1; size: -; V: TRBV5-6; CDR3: CASSLGRSITEAFF; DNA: TGTGCCAGCAGCTTGGGACGGAGCATCACTGAAGCTTTCTTT
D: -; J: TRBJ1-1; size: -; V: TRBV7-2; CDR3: CAGVQGWNTEAFF; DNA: TGTGCCGGAGTGCAGGGGTGGAACACTGAAGCTTTCTTT
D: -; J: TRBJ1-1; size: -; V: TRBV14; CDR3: CASSLLSGGTMNTEAFF; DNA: TGTGCCAGCAGCCTCTTATCTGGGGGGACCATGAACACTGAAGCTTTCTTT
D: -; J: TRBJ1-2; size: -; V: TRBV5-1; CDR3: CASSHTGDYYGYTF; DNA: TGCGCCAGCAGCCATACGGGAGATTACTATGGCTACACCTTC
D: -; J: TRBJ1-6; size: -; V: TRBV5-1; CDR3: CASSLQGTDNSPLHF; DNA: TGCGCCAGCAGCCTACAGGGTACCGATAATTCACCCCTCCACTTT
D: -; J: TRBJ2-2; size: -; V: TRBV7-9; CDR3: CASPGELFF; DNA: TGTGCCAGCCCCGGGGAGCTGTTTTTT
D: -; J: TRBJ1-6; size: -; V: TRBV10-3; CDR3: CAISTGGTRLHF; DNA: TGTGCCATCAGTACGGGGGGGACCCGCCTCCACTTT
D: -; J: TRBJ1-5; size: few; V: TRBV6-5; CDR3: CASRSGYSNQPQHF; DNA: TGTGCCAGCAGATCCGGTTATAGCAATCAGCCCCAGCATTTT
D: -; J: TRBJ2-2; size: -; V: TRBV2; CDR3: CASSDPYKRSLNTGELFF; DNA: TGTGCCAGCAGTGATCCCTATAAGAGGTCCCTCAACACCGGGGAGCTGTTTTTT
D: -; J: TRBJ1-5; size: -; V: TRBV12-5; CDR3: CASGLAQRSGDPNQPQHF; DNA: TGTGCTAGTGGTTTGGCCCAAAGATCAGGGGACCCCAATCAGCCCCAGCATTTT
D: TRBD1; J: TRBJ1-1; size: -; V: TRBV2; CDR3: CASLSRPGGQTEAFF; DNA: TGTGCCAGCCTATCCCGTCCAGGGGGACAGACTGAAGCTTTCTTT
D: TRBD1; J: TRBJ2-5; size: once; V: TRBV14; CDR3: CASSQGRTGGLRETQYF; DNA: TGTGCCAGCAGCCAAGGCCGGACAGGGGGCCTTCGCGAGACCCAGTACTTC
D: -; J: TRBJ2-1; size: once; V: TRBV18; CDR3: CASSPRSSYNEQFF; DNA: TGTGCCAGCTCACCGAGAAGCTCCTACAATGAGCAGTTCTTC
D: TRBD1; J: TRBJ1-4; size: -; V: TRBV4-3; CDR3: CASSQDSGGNEKLFF; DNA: TGCGCCAGCAGCCAAGATTCAGGGGGTAATGAAAAACTGTTTTTT
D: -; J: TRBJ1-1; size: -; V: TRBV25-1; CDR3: CASSDDRRLNTEAFF; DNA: TGTGCCAGCAGTGATGACAGGAGATTGAACACTGAAGCTTTCTTT
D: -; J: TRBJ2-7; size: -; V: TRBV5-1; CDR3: CASSLAAGNFRHEQYF; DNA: TGCGCCAGCAGCTTGGCGGCAGGTAACTTTCGGCACGAGCAGTACTTC
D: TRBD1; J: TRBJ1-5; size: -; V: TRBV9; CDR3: CASTKLGQGPNQPQHF; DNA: TGTGCCAGCACCAAACTGGGACAGGGGCCCAATCAGCCCCAGCATTTT
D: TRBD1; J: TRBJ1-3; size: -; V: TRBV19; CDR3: CASSIQGDGNTIYF; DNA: TGTGCCAGTAGTATCCAGGGGGATGGAAACACCATATATTTT
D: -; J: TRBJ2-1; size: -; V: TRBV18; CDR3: CASSPGGTDEQFF; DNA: TGTGCCAGCTCACCTGGGGGAACCGATGAGCAGTTCTTC
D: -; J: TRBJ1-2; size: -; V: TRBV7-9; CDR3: CASSLAQGTYYGYTF; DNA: TGTGCCAGCAGCTTAGCGCAAGGGACTTACTATGGCTACACCTTC
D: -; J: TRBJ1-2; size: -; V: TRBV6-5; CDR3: CAARGGYGYTF; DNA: TGTGCCGCTCGGGGCGGCTATGGCTACACCTTC
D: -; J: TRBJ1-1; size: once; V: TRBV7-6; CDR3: CASTRDRNTEAFF; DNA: TGTGCCAGCACCCGCGACAGGAACACTGAAGCTTTCTTT
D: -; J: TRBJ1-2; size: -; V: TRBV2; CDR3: CASSDNFYGYTF; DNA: TGTGCCAGCAGTGACAATTTCTATGGCTACACCTTC
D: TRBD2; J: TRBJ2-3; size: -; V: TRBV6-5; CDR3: CASSYSNSGPSDTQYF; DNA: TGTGCCAGCAGTTACTCGAATAGCGGGCCATCAGATACGCAGTATTTT
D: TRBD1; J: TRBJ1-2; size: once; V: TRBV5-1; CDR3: CASSLEGAMGGYTF; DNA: TGCGCCAGCAGCTTGGAGGGGGCTATGGGTGGCTACACCTTC
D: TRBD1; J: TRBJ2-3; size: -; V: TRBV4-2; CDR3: CASSQERGPDTQYF; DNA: TGTGCCAGCAGCCAAGAAAGGGGGCCGGATACGCAGTATTTT
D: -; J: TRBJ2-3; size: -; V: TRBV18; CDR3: CASSQTADTQYF; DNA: TGTGCCAGCTCACAAACCGCAGATACGCAGTATTTT
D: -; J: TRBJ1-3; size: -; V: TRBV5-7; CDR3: CASSFEVDVSRGNTIYF; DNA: TGTGCCAGCAGCTTCGAGGTGGACGTCTCTAGGGGAAACACCATATATTTT
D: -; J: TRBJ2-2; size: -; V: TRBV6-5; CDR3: CASSPRGPGLGELFF; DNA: TGTGCCAGCAGTCCTCGAGGCCCCGGCCTCGGGGAGCTGTTTTTT
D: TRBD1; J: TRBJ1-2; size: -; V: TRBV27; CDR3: CASRLRAPGTDSANYGYTF; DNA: TGTGCCAGCAGACTTCGGGCCCCCGGGACAGACTCAGCTAACTATGGCTACACCTTC
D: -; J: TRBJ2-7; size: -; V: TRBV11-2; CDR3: CASSRDPGNGEQYF; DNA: TGTGCCAGCAGCCGAGATCCCGGAAATGGGGAGCAGTACTTC
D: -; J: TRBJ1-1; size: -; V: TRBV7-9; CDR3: CASERTAMNTEAFF; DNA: TGTGCCAGCGAGCGGACAGCCATGAACACTGAAGCTTTCTTT
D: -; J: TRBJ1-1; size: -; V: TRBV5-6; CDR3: CASSFGPRGSTEAFF; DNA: TGTGCCAGCAGCTTCGGCCCACGGGGGAGCACTGAAGCTTTCTTT
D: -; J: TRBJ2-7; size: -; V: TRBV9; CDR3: CASSVERGLGEQYF; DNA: TGTGCCAGCAGCGTAGAACGGGGCTTGGGCGAGCAGTACTTC
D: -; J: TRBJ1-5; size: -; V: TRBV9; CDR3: CASTRGRDDQPQHF; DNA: TGTGCCAGCACCCGGGGGCGCGACGATCAGCCCCAGCATTTT
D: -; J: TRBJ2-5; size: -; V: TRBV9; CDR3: CASSPGAKTQYF; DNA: TGTGCCAGCAGCCCAGGGGCCAAGACCCAGTACTTC
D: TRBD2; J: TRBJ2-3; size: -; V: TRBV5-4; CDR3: CASSLRLAGVTDTQYF; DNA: TGTGCCAGCAGCCTCCGACTAGCGGGTGTCACAGATACGCAGTATTTT
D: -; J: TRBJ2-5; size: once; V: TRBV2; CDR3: CASNRRGGYGETQYF; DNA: TGTGCCAGCAACAGAAGGGGTGGGTATGGAGAGACCCAGTACTTC
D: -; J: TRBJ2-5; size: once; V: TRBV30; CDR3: CASSRETQYF; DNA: TGTGCCTCCTCGAGGGAGACCCAGTACTTC
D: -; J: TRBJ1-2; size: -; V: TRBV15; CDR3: CATSRDLRAVDGYTF; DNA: TGTGCCACCAGCAGAGATCTAAGGGCAGTAGATGGCTACACCTTC